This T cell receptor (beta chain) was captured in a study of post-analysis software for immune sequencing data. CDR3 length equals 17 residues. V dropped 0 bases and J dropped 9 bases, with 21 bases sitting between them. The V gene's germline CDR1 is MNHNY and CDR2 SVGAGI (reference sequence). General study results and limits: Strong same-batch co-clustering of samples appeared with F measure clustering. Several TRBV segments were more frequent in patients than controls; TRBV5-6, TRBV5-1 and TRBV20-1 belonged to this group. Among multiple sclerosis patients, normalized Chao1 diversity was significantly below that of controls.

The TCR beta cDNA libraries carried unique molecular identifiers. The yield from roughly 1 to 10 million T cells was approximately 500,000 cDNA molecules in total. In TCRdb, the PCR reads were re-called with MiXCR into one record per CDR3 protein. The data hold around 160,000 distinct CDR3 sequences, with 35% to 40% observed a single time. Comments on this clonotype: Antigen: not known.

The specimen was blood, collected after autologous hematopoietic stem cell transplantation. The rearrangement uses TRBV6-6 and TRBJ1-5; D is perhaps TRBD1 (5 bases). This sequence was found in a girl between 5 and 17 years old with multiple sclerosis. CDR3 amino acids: CASSYSHPGRWVGPQHF. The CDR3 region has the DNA TGTGCCAGCAGTTACTCTCATCCGGGACGGTGGGTTGGGCCCCAGCATTTT.